This T cell receptor (beta chain) emerged from a study of T cells in Graves' hyperthyroidism and ophthalmopathy. This clonotype was detected ten times or more. Antigen unknown. The V gene end was trimmed by 6 bases and the J gene end by 2 bases; junction bases not matched to a gene: 12. The length of the CDR3 is 16 residues. Looked up from germline, CDR1 is MDHEN and CDR2 is SYDVKM. Study-level points and caveats: A median about 6.5 months before onset, the model predicted ophthalmopathy. Peripheral blood also featured most of the thyroid clonotypes expanded above 0.001.

Patients between 18 and 65 years old had hyperthyroidism, newly diagnosed and lasting under 2 months. Authors of the study amplified TCR beta CDR3 regions from RNA transcripts. The HTBI primer set served for first-round RT-PCR of the TCR CDR3. TCRdb re-called the multiplex PCR reads with MiXCR, one entry per CDR3 protein. This sample has 200,000 to 250,000 distinct CDR3 sequences, with 15% to 20% found just once. The receptor's source is a man aged 35 to 55 with Graves' hyperthyroidism. The material sequenced was blood. This chain joins TRBV28 and TRBJ2-5, with 7 bases matching TRBD1. The CDR3 DNA reads TGTGCCAGCAGCCACAGGGGTAGGGGTGGGCAAGAGACCCAGTACTTC. Its protein is CASSHRGRGGQETQYF.